The next 8 T cell receptor beta chains were all read from a single sample in a study of blood T cells in healthy people across ages. Through a sample-barcoded 5' primer and a J-beta primer mix, a second PCR was run for roughly 6 to 12 cycles. Each CDR3 protein is one row after TCRdb ran MiXCR on the 5' RACE reads. The sample gives 1.5 million to 2 million distinct CDR3 sequences, approximately 50% of which show up once; roughly 2.1% is in the top ten. The sequencing input was blood. These receptors came from a woman aged 35 to 49 in good health.

This clonotype was recorded a few times. The chain employs TRBV10-1 and TRBJ2-5; 10 nucleotides agree with TRBD2. The CDR3 loop spans 17 amino acids. The V gene end was trimmed by 5 bases and the J gene end by 1 base; junction bases not matched to a gene: 10. Germline loops: CDR1 WNHNN, CDR2 SYGVQD (reference sequence). For the CDR3, the DNA is TGCGCCAGCAGTCCTTCCCAACTAGCGGGAATCCAAGAGACCCAGTACTTC. Protein: CASSPSQLAGIQETQYF.

This clonotype was found a few times. This rearrangement joins TRBV6-6 to TRBJ2-7; D may be TRBD1 (6 bases). V was cut by 10 bases and J by 3 bases, with 16 bases left in between. This CDR3 has 13 amino acids. Germline V gene lookup returns CDR1 MNHNY and CDR2 SVGAGI (reference sequence). CDR3 sequence (DNA): TGTGCCACTGGGAGAAGGGGGAACTACGAGCAGTACTTC. It translates to CATGRRGNYEQYF.

The V gene is TRBV5-1, the J gene TRBJ1-2; TRBD1 agrees at 8 bases. Germline CDR1 SGHRS, CDR2 YFSETQ. The CDR3 loop spans 14 amino acids. The trim removed 4 bases at V and 5 bases at J, leaving 7 bases unmatched. CDR3 DNA sequence: TGCGCCAGCAGCCACGGACAGGGTATTTATGGCTACACCTTC. This translates into CASSHGQGIYGYTF.

This rearrangement joins TRBV2 to TRBJ1-1; a possible D gene is TRBD1 (5 bases). Germline lookup yields CDR1 SNHLY and CDR2 FYNNEI. This CDR3 is built from 13 residues. Trimming cost V 8 bases and J 4 bases, with 14 bases left between them. The CDR3 is CASSYARGTEAFF. Here the CDR3 DNA reads TGTGCCAGCTCCTATGCAAGGGGCACTGAAGCTTTCTTT.

In this sample, this clonotype turned up a few times. V and J are TRBV4-3 and TRBJ2-3; either TRBD1 or TRBD2 may fit D (5 bases each). Germline loops: CDR1 LGHNA, CDR2 YSLEER. V lost 1 base and J lost 7, with 18 bases in between. CDR3 size: 16 residues. CDR3 protein: CASSQAEERGVNTQYF. For the CDR3, the DNA is TGCGCCAGCAGCCAAGCGGAGGAAAGGGGAGTTAATACGCAGTATTTT.

On this clonotype itself: A junction end diverges from the germline sequence, so it may reflect a read error. The chain joins TRBV7-9 to TRBJ2-6, with 8 bases fitting TRBD2. The CDR3 is made up of 19 amino acids. Germline-derived CDR1 and CDR2 are SEHNR and FQNEAQ (reference sequence). The CDR3 loop reads CAGSLALGGGSSGANVLTF. The CDR3 nucleotides are TGTGCCGGCAGCTTAGCGCTGGGCGGGGGGAGCTCTGGGGCCAACGTCCTGACTTTC.

The chain is built from TRBV12-3 or TRBV12-4 and TRBJ2-7, with D uncertain. The end of the DNA aligns better with TRBJ2-5, so the J call may be wrong. The CDR3 has 16 residues. CDR3 amino acids: CASSHTRGRVAETQYF. The CDR3 DNA reads as TGTGCCAGCAGCCACACCCGCGGAAGGGTGGCAGAGACCCAGTACTTC.

Note on this clonotype: The junction does not match germline at one end; this may be a read error. J is TRBJ2-5 and V is TRBV7-7; D possibly uses TRBD1 or TRBD2 (6 bases each). Looked up from germline, CDR1 is SSHAT and CDR2 is FNYEAQ (reference sequence). The CDR3 runs 16 residues. CDR3 DNA sequence: TGTGCTAGCAGCTTACTGGGGGGACACTCCACAGAGACCCAGTACTTC. Amino acids: CASSLLGGHSTETQYF.